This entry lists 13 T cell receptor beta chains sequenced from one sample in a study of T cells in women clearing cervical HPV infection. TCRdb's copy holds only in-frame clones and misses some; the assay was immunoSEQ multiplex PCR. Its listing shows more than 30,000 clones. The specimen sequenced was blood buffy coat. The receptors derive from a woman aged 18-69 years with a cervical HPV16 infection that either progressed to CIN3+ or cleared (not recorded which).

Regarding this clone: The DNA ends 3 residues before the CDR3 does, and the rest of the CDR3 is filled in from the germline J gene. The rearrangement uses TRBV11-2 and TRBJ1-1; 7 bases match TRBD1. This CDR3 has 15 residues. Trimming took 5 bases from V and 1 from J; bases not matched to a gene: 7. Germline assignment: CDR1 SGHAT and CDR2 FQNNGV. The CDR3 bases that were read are TGTGCCAGCAGCCGTTCGGGACAGCAGAACACTGAA. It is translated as CASSRSGQQNTE. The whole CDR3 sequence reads CASSRSGQQNTEAFF.

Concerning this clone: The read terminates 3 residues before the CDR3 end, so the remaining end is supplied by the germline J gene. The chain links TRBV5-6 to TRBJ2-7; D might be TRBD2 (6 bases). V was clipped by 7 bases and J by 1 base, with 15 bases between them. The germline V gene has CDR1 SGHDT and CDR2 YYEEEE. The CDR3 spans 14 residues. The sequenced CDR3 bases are TGTGCCAGCCTCGGCAGGGCGGGGTCCTACGAG. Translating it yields CASLGRAGSYE. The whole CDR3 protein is CASLGRAGSYEQYF.

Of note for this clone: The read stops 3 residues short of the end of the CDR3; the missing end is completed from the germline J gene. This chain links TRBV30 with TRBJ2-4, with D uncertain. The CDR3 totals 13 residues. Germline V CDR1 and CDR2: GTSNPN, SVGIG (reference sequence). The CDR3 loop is CAWSLERNYGQYF. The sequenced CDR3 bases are TGTGCCTGGAGCCTCGAGAGGAACTATGGT.

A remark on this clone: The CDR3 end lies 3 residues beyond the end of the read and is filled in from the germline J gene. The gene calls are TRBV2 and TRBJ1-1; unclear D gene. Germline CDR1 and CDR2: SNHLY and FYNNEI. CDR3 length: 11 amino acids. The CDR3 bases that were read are TGTGCCAGCAGTGTCCACTTGGAA. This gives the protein CASSVHLE. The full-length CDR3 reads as CASSVHLEAFF. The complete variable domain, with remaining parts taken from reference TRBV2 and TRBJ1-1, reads EPEVTQTPSHQVTQMGQEVILRCVPISNHLYFYWYRQILGQKVEFLVSFYNNEISEKSEIFDDQFSVERPDGSNFTLKIRSTKLEDSAMYFCASSVHLEAFFGQGTRLTVV.

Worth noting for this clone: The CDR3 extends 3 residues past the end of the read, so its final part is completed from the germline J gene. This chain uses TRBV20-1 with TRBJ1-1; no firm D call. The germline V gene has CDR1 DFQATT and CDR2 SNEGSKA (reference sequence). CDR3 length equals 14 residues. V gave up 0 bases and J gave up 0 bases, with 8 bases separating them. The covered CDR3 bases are TGCAGTGCTAGAGATTTGAACATGAACACTGAA. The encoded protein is CSARDLNMNTE. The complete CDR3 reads CSARDLNMNTEAFF.

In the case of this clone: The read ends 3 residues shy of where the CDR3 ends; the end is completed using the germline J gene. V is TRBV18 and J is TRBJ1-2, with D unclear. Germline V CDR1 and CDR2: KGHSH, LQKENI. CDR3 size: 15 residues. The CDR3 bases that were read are TGTGCCAGCTCACTCTCCTCTAGCGGTGGCTACGAC. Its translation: CASSLSSSGGYD. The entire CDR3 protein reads CASSLSSSGGYDYTF.

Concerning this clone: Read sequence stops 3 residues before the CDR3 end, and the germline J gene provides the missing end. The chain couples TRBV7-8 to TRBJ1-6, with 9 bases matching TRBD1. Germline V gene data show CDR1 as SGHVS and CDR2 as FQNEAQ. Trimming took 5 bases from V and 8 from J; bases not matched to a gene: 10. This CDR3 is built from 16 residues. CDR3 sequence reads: CASSVKPGTGYSPLHF. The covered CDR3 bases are TGTGCCAGCAGCGTTAAACCCGGGACAGGGTATTCACCC.

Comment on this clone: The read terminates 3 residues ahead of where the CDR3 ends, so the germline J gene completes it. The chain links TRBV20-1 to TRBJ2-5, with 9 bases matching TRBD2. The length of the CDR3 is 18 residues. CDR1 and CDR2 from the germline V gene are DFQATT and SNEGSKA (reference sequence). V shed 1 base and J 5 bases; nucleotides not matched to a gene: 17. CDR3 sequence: CSARGVRVAGVYGETQYF. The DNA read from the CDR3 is TGCAGTGCTAGAGGGGTCAGGGTAGCGGGAGTATACGGGGAGACC.

The CDR3 is CASRSRKTGARNQPQHF. CDR3 bases read: TGTGCCAGCAGATCAAGGAAAACAGGGGCGCGGAATCAGCCC. The rearrangement uses TRBV2 and TRBJ1-5; 7 positions agree with TRBD1. Sequencing ends 3 residues short of the CDR3 end; the germline J gene provides the rest. There are 17 residues in the CDR3. V lost 6 bases to trimming and J lost 4 bases; unmatched junction nucleotides: 15. Germline CDR1 is SNHLY and CDR2 is FYNNEI.

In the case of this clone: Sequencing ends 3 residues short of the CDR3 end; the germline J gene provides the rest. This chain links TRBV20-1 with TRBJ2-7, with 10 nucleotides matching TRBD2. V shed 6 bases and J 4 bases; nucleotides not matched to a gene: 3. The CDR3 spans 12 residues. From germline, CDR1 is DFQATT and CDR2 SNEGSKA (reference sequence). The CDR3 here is CSAASGRYEQYF. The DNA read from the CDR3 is TGCAGTGCCGCTAGCGGGAGATACGAG.

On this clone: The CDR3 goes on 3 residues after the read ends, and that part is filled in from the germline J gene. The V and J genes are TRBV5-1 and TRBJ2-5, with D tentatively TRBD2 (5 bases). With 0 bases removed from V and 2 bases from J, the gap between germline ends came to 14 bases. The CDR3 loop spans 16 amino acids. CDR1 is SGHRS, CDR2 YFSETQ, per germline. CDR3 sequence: CASSLVLARSQETQYF. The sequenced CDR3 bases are TGCGCCAGCAGCTTGGTATTAGCGAGGAGTCAAGAGACC.

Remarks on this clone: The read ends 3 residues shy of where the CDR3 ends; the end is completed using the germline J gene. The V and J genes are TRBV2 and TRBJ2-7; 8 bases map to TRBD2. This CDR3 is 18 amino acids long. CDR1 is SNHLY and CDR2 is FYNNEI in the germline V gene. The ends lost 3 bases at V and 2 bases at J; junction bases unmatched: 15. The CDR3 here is CASSDRSLVSGTPYEQYF. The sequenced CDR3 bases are TGTGCCAGCAGTGATCGCTCTTTGGTTAGCGGGACTCCCTACGAG.

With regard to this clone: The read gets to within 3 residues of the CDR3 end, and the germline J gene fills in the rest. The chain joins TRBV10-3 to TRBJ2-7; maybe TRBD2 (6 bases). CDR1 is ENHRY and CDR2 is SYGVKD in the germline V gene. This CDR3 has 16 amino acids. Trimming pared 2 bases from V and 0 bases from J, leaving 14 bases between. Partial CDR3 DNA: TGTGCCATCAGTGAGCCCGGGGGTACTCTCTCCTACGAG. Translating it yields CAISEPGGTLSYE. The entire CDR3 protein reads CAISEPGGTLSYEQYF.